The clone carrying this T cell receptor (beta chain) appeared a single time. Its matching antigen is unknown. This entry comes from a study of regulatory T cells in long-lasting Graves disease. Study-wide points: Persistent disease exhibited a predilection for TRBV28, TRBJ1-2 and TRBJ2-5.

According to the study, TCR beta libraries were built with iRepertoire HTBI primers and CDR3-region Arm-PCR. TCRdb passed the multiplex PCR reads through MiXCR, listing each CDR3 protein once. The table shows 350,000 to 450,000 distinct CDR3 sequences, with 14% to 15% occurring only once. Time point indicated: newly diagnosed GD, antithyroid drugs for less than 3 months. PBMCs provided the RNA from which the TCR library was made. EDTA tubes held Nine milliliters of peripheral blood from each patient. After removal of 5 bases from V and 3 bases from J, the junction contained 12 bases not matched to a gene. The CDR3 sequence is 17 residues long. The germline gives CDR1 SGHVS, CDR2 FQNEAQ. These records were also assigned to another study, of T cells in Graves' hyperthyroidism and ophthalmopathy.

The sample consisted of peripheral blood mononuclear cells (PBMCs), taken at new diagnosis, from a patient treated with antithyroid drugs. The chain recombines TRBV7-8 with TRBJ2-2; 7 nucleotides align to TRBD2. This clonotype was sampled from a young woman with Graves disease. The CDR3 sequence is CASSPTVAGDHTGELFF. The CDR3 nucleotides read TGTGCCAGCAGCCCAACCGTTGCGGGAGACCACACCGGGGAGCTGTTTTTT.